The next 3 T cell receptor beta chains were all read from a single sample in a study of blood T cell repertoires in COVID-19. Sequenced by immunoSEQ multiplex PCR; TCRdb stores in-frame clones only, minus some. The sample holds 250,000 to 400,000 clones, roughly 90% seen once. Sequenced input: peripheral blood. These TCRs come from a woman under 40 with COVID-19, enrolled during active disease.

The J gene is TRBJ2-1, the V gene TRBV7-3; 9 bases line up with TRBD2. Germline V lookup: CDR1 SGHTA, CDR2 FQGTGA. This CDR3 is built from 16 residues. The J segment lost 6 bases and the V segment lost 2 bases, leaving 8 bases of the junction unmatched. For the CDR3, the DNA is TGTGCCAGCAGCTTACTGGCGGGAGGGAGTTTCAATGAGCAGTTCTTC. It is translated as CASSLLAGGSFNEQFF.

The chain employs TRBV6-5 and TRBJ2-7, with D tentatively TRBD1 (6 bases). The length of the CDR3 is 14 residues. V lost 7 bases, J lost 6 bases, and 19 bases lay in between. Germline V gives CDR1 MNHEY, CDR2 SVGAGI. Here the CDR3 DNA reads TGTGCCAGCACCCAGTGGGGGCAAAGTTCCGAGCAGTACTTC. Protein sequence: CASTQWGQSSEQYF.

The V gene is TRBV29-1, the J gene TRBJ1-5, with D hard to call. The CDR3 extends over 13 amino acids. Germline lookup yields CDR1 SQVTM and CDR2 ANQGSEA. V lost 2 bases to trimming and J lost 3 bases, with 8 bases between them. For the CDR3, the DNA is TGCAGCGTTGAAACTAGTCCCAATCAGCCCCAGCATTTT. Its protein is CSVETSPNQPQHF.